These 8 T cell receptor beta chains were sequenced from one sample in a study of blood T cell repertoires in COVID-19. Data came from immunoSEQ multiplex PCR; TCRdb stores just in-frame clones and leaves some out. Here the sample spans 230,000 or so clones, 89% being singletons. The sample consisted of peripheral blood. The receptors come from a woman aged 40 to 49 who had recovered from COVID-19.

CDR3 sequence reads: CASGLTDTQYF. In nucleotides, the CDR3 is TGTGCCAGCGGCTTGACAGATACGCAGTATTTT. The chain couples TRBV27 to TRBJ2-3; no reliable D call. V was trimmed by 8 bases and J by 3 bases, leaving 6 bases between them. There are 11 residues in the CDR3. Germline V gene lookup returns CDR1 MNHEY and CDR2 SMNVEV (reference sequence).

Remarks on this clone: Other DNA sequences from this sample encode an identical CDR3 as well. This chain connects TRBV5-4 to TRBJ1-6, with D perhaps matching TRBD1 (5 bases). V was pared by 1 base and J by 7 bases, with 15 bases between. The length of the CDR3 is 16 residues. CDR1 is SGHNT and CDR2 is YYREEE in the germline V gene (reference sequence). CDR3 in DNA: TGTGCCAGCAGCTTGAGCGGGGGTCGGGTAAATTCACCCCTCCACTTT. This sequence encodes CASSLSGGRVNSPLHF.

The chain recombines TRBV19 with TRBJ1-2; tentative D call: TRBD1 (5 bases). This CDR3 is built from 13 residues. Germline V CDR1 and CDR2: LNHDA, SQIVND (reference sequence). Trimming left V 3 bases short and J 6 bases short, with 11 bases between. CDR3 sequence: CASSIPGRDGYTF. CDR3 in DNA: TGTGCCAGTAGTATTCCAGGGAGGGATGGCTACACCTTC.

There are a few counts of this clone. The chain employs TRBV3-1 (or the pseudogene TRBV3-2) and TRBJ1-1; possibly TRBD1 for D (6 bases). The CDR3 loop spans 15 amino acids. Germline assignment: CDR1 LGHDT and CDR2 YNNKEL (reference sequence). The V end was cut by 4 bases, the J end by 3 bases, with 15 bases between. The CDR3 is CASSPADRPDTEAFF. CDR3 DNA: TGTGCCAGCAGCCCAGCAGACAGGCCGGACACTGAAGCTTTCTTT.

The CDR3 DNA follows: TGTGCCAGCAGTTGGGCCGGGACAGATAATTCACCCCTCCACTTT. It specifies CASSWAGTDNSPLHF. The chain uses TRBV6-5 and TRBJ1-6; TRBD1 aligns across 7 bases. This CDR3 spans 15 amino acids. Trimming cost V 4 bases and J 5 bases; bases outside gene matches: 5. Germline V gene lookup returns CDR1 MNHEY and CDR2 SVGAGI.

The chain recombines TRBV7-3 with TRBJ2-2; 9 nucleotides match TRBD1. CDR3 length: 19 residues. CDR1 is SGHTA, CDR2 FQGTGA, per germline. The V gene end was trimmed by 5 bases and the J gene end by 4 bases; junction bases not matched to a gene: 17. The CDR3 spells CASSPQSSGTGPFTGELFF. CDR3 sequence (DNA): TGTGCCAGCAGCCCACAAAGCTCCGGGACAGGGCCTTTCACCGGGGAGCTGTTTTTT.

J is TRBJ2-7 and V is TRBV6-6, with 8 bases fitting TRBD1. V dropped 4 bases and J dropped 2; count of bases not matched to a gene: 10. The CDR3 is 16 amino acids. Looked up from germline, CDR1 is MNHNY and CDR2 is SVGAGI (reference sequence). CDR3 protein: CASSSQGARTAYEQYV. CDR3 coding DNA: TGTGCCAGCAGTTCCCAGGGGGCCCGGACGGCCTACGAGCAGTACGTC.

This sequence joins TRBV7-2 and TRBJ1-1, with D possibly TRBD1 on 5 matching bases. CDR3 length equals 14 residues. In germline, CDR1 is SGHTA, CDR2 FQGNSA. Trimming stripped 5 bases from V and 2 bases from J, with 12 bases between. In nucleotides, the CDR3 is TGTGCCAGCAGCCCCCTGGGGCCAAACACTGAAGCTTTCTTT. Protein: CASSPLGPNTEAFF.